These 7 T cell receptor beta chains were all obtained from the same sample, sequenced in a study of blood T cells in healthy people across ages. A second PCR, run for about 6 to 12 cycles, used a sample-barcoded 5' primer plus a J-beta primer mix. A single record per CDR3 protein comes from TCRdb applying MiXCR to the 5' RACE reads. The table shows some 1.1 million distinct CDR3 sequences, with more than 30% occurring only once. The sequencing input was blood. The receptors stem from a man aged 18 to 29 in good health.

The chain combines TRBV21-1 with TRBJ2-6; the table calls TRBD1, which could not be checked here. TRBV21-1 is recorded as a pseudogene. This CDR3 has 20 amino acids. The CDR3 sequence is CASSKGDRGVSSSGANVLTF. DNA for the CDR3: TGTGCCAGCAGCAAGGGGGATAGGGGCGTTTCCAGCTCTGGGGCCAACGTCCTGACTTTC.

V and J are TRBV6-5 and TRBJ1-1; D unresolved. The V end was cut by 6 bases, the J end by 3 bases, with 11 bases between. Germline lookup yields CDR1 MNHEY and CDR2 SVGAGI. The CDR3 sequence is 13 residues long. CDR3 sequence reads: CASRTEAHTEAFF. The CDR3 DNA is TGTGCCAGCAGGACCGAGGCCCACACTGAAGCTTTCTTT.

The rearrangement joins TRBV18 to TRBJ2-7; 9 bases agree with TRBD1. CDR1 KGHSH and CDR2 LQKENI come from the germline V gene. The trim removed 4 bases at V and 7 bases at J, leaving 8 bases unmatched. The CDR3 runs to 14 residues. CDR3 loop: CASSQRDRVCEQYF. CDR3 sequence (DNA): TGTGCCAGCTCACAAAGGGACAGGGTTTGTGAGCAGTACTTC.

This chain links TRBV6-1 with TRBJ1-1; TRBD1 might be the D (5 bases). The CDR3 covers 16 residues. The germline CDR1 and CDR2 sequences are MNHNS and SASEGT. Trimming took off 2 bases at V and 3 bases at J, with 16 bases between the two ends. CDR3 protein: CASSEYLGVMYTEAFF. In DNA, the CDR3 is TGTGCCAGCAGTGAATATTTGGGGGTGATGTACACTGAAGCTTTCTTT.

A single count supports this clonotype. V usage is TRBV4-1 and J usage is TRBJ2-1; D unclear. Per the germline V gene, CDR1 is MGHRA and CDR2 is YSYEKL. Trimming shortened V by 4 bases and J by 4 bases, and 8 bases separated the two germline ends. This CDR3 comprises 13 residues. The CDR3 coding sequence is TGCGCCAGCAGCCCCATGCCTTACAATGAGCAGTTCTTC. This sequence encodes CASSPMPYNEQFF.

The chain joins TRBV5-5 to TRBJ1-2; TRBD1 matches at 7 bases. Germline CDR1 is SGHKS and CDR2 is YYEKEE (reference sequence). Trimming took 6 bases from V and 8 from J; bases not matched to a gene: 10. This CDR3 is 13 amino acids long. The CDR3 DNA reads TGTGCCAGCACTCTACAGGGGTCGCGCGGCTACACCTTC. Translation gives CASTLQGSRGYTF.

V is TRBV11-2 and J is TRBJ1-1, with D possibly matching TRBD1 (5 bases). V was cut by 5 bases and J by 5 bases, with 12 bases left in between. This CDR3 region has 13 residues. Per germline, CDR1 SGHAT and CDR2 FQNNGV. This CDR3 reads CASSVQTVTEAFF. DNA of the CDR3: TGTGCCAGCAGCGTACAGACAGTTACTGAAGCTTTCTTT.